The rows below give T cell receptor beta chains drawn from one sample of a study of OX40 agonist ivuxolimab in advanced cancers. TCRdb's table, derived via immunoSEQ multiplex PCR, lists solely in-frame clones and lacks some. Here the sample spans around 60,000 clones, about 87% being singletons. The input for sequencing was CD4+ or CD8+ T cells sorted from blood, taken in a trial of the OX40 agonist ivuxolimab. These TCRs come from an adult with an advanced solid tumor such as melanoma, head and neck, liver or kidney cancer. The CDR3 runs from the conserved cysteine through the conserved F or W. The D gene is left open where the match is weak. Some rows have no size entry. The others give once, few or many, or a class for an expanded clone.

abundance,v_gene,d_gene,j_gene,CDR3nt,CDR3aa
.,TRBV9,TRBD1,TRBJ2-1,TGTGCCAGCAGCCCCAGGGGGCCTTTTTCCGGGGATGAGCAGTTCTTC,CASSPRGPFSGDEQFF
.,TRBV11-2,.,TRBJ2-6,TGTGCCAGCAGCTTAAGGGTCTCCCTGGGTGGGGCCAACGTCCTGACTTTC,CASSLRVSLGGANVLTF
.,TRBV27,.,TRBJ2-1,TGTGCCAGCAGCAGGGGACCCAATGAGCAGTTCTTC,CASSRGPNEQFF
.,TRBV30,TRBD1,TRBJ2-5,TGTGCCTTCCAGACAGGGGGCGAGGAGACCCAGTACTTC,CAFQTGGEETQYF
.,TRBV27,.,TRBJ1-6,TGTGCCAGCAGTTTATTTTTCGGGGGGAGCTCCTATAATTCACCCCTCCACTTT,CASSLFFGGSSYNSPLHF
once,TRBV11-2,TRBD2,TRBJ2-3,TGTGCCAGTGGGAAAGCGGGAGGGACAGATACGCAGTATTTT,CASGKAGGTDTQYF
.,TRBV15,.,TRBJ2-1,TGTGCCACCAGCAGAGATCGGTATTCCAATGAGCAGTTCTTC,CATSRDRYSNEQFF
once,TRBV10-3,TRBD1,TRBJ2-3,TGTGCCATCAGGGACCCGGGACAGGGTACAGATACGCAGTATTTT,CAIRDPGQGTDTQYF
.,TRBV6-1,.,TRBJ2-1,TGTGCCAGCAGTGAAAATCGGGGTGGGAGTGAGCAGTTCTTC,CASSENRGGSEQFF
.,TRBV5-5,.,TRBJ1-5,TGTGCCAGCAGCACCGACAGCCTCAATCAGCCCCAGCATTTT,CASSTDSLNQPQHF
few,TRBV11-3,.,TRBJ2-1,TGTGCCAGCAGCTTGACCCTTGCGCGGAAGCAGTTCTTC,CASSLTLARKQFF
.,TRBV28,TRBD1,TRBJ1-3,TGTGCCAGCAGTCCCCGGACAGGGCCGGGAAACACCATATATTTT,CASSPRTGPGNTIYF
.,TRBV6-6,.,TRBJ2-3,TGTGCCAGCAGGCTCGGACTGGGCCGCACAGATACGCAGTATTTT,CASRLGLGRTDTQYF
.,TRBV19,.,TRBJ1-1,TGTGCCAGTAGTATTACGGCGAACACTGAAGCTTTCTTT,CASSITANTEAFF
.,TRBV30,.,TRBJ2-2,TGTGCCTGGAGCTCGGGACCGTGGACCGGGGAGCTGTTTTTT,CAWSSGPWTGELFF
.,TRBV10-3,.,TRBJ2-7,TGTGCCATCAGTGGTGCGGGCGAGCAGTACTTC,CAISGAGEQYF
.,TRBV5-6,.,TRBJ2-7,TGTGCCAGCAGCTTGGTCGGCGTCTTCGAGCAGTACTTC,CASSLVGVFEQYF
.,TRBV27,.,TRBJ1-3,TGTGCCAGCAGACCAGAAGGCTCTGGAAACACCATATATTTT,CASRPEGSGNTIYF
.,TRBV2,.,TRBJ2-3,TGTGCCAGTACCGGGACCCATACGCAGTATTTT,CASTGTHTQYF
.,TRBV5-4,.,TRBJ2-6,TGTGCCAGCAGCTTGGATCCCGACTTGGGGGCCAACGTCCTGACTTTC,CASSLDPDLGANVLTF
.,TRBV7-2,TRBD1,TRBJ1-6,TGTGCCAGCAGCTTAGGGACAGGGTTAGGTTCACCCCTCCACTTT,CASSLGTGLGSPLHF
.,TRBV15,TRBD2,TRBJ2-1,TGTGCCACCAGCAGAGACTTAGCGGGAAACAATGAGCAGTTCTTC,CATSRDLAGNNEQFF
.,TRBV28,.,TRBJ1-5,TGTGCCAGCAGTCTTCGACAGCCTAATAGCAATCAGCCCCAGCATTTT,CASSLRQPNSNQPQHF
.,TRBV28,TRBD1,TRBJ1-5,TGTGCCAGCAGTTTTTCCATGTCGGGCGGTTTCGAGACAGGGGATTGGAATCAGCCCCAGCATTTT,CASSFSMSGGFETGDWNQPQHF
.,TRBV5-8,.,TRBJ1-1,TGTGCCAGCAGCTTGGAACGGGACACGCCGCCCTTCTTT,CASSLERDTPPFF
.,TRBV19,.,TRBJ1-1,TGTGCCAGTACTCGAGGGGAGGGCCCGAACACTGAAGCTTTCTTT,CASTRGEGPNTEAFF